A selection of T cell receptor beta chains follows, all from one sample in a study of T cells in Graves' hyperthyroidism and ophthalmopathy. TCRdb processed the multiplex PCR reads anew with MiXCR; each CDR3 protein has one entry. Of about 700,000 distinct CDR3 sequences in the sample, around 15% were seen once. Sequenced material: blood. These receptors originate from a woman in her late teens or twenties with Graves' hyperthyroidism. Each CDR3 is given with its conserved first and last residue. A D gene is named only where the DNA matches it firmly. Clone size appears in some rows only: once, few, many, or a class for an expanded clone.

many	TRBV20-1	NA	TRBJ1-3	CSAASLGSAGNTIYF	TGCAGTGCCGCGTCCTTAGGCTCCGCCGGAAACACCATATATTTT
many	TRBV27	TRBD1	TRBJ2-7	CASSDLGQGSHEQYF	TGTGCCAGCAGTGATCTGGGACAGGGATCCCACGAGCAGTACTTC
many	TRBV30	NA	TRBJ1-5	CAWSVGGSARAQHF	TGTGCCTGGAGTGTAGGAGGGTCCGCCCGGGCCCAGCATTTT
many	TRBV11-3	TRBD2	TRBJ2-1	CASSPLAGVNEQFF	TGTGCCAGCAGCCCACTAGCGGGAGTGAATGAGCAGTTCTTC
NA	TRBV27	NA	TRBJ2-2	CASRAPPGDSGTGELFF	TGTGCCAGCAGAGCCCCTCCGGGGGATTCGGGGACCGGGGAGCTGTTTTTT
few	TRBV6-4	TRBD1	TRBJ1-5	CASSQTGEGNQPQHF	TGTGCCAGCAGCCAAACAGGGGAAGGCAATCAGCCCCAGCATTTT
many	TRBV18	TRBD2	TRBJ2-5	CATLRAGGETQYF	TGTGCCACCTTAAGAGCGGGAGGAGAGACCCAGTACTTC
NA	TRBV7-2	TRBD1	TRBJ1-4	CASSRDRGEKLFF	TGTGCCAGCAGCCGGGACAGGGGCGAAAAACTGTTTTTT
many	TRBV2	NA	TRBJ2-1	CAIRLVGNNEQFF	TGTGCCATTCGTCTCGTCGGAAACAATGAGCAGTTCTTC
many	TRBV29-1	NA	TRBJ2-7	CSVWSGASSYEQYF	TGCAGCGTTTGGTCCGGGGCGAGCTCCTACGAGCAGTACTTC
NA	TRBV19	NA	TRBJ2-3	CASTAGGGRTDTQYF	TGTGCCAGTACCGCGGGTGGCGGTCGCACAGATACGCAGTATTTT
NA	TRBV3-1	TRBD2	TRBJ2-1	CASSQDLSSGRNEQFF	TGTGCCAGCAGCCAAGATTTGTCTAGCGGGAGGAATGAGCAGTTCTTC
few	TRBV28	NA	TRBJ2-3	CASSLAEGNTDTQYF	TGTGCCAGCAGTTTAGCGGAAGGGAACACAGATACGCAGTATTTT
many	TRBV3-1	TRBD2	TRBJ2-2	CASSPKTGLADTGELFF	TGTGCCAGCAGCCCTAAAACGGGACTAGCAGACACCGGGGAGCTGTTTTTT
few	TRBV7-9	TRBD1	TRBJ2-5	CASSYQIQGLEETQYF	TGTGCCAGCAGTTACCAAATACAGGGGCTGGAAGAGACCCAGTACTTC
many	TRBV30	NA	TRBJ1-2	CAWSRKWGDGYTF	TGTGCCTGGAGTCGGAAATGGGGAGATGGCTACACCTTC
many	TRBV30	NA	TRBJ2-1	CAWSVSGFNEQFF	TGTGCCTGGAGTGTTAGTGGCTTTAATGAGCAGTTCTTC
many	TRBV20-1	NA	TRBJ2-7	CSARDGSTYEQYF	TGCAGTGCTAGAGACGGGAGTACCTACGAGCAGTACTTC
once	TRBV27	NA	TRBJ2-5	CASSLQRTTLGTQYF	TGTGCCAGCAGTTTACAACGGACCACTCTGGGGACCCAGTACTTC
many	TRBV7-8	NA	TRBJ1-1	CASSTRDKLNTEAFF	TGTGCCAGCAGCACCCGGGACAAACTGAACACTGAAGCTTTCTTT
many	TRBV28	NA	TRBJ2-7	CASSSPGWGDEQYF	TGTGCCAGCAGTTCCCCCGGGTGGGGTGACGAGCAGTACTTC
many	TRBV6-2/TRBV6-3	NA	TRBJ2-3	CASSYSPGGISTDTQYF	TGTGCCAGCAGTTACTCACCCGGCGGGATTAGCACAGATACGCAGTATTTT
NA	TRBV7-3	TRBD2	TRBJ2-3	CASSRGLARDTQYF	TGTGCCAGCAGCCGGGGACTAGCGAGGGATACGCAGTATTTT
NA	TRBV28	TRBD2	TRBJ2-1	CASSSFLAGESSPYNEQFF	TGTGCCAGCAGTTCCTTTCTAGCGGGAGAGTCCAGCCCCTACAATGAGCAGTTCTTC